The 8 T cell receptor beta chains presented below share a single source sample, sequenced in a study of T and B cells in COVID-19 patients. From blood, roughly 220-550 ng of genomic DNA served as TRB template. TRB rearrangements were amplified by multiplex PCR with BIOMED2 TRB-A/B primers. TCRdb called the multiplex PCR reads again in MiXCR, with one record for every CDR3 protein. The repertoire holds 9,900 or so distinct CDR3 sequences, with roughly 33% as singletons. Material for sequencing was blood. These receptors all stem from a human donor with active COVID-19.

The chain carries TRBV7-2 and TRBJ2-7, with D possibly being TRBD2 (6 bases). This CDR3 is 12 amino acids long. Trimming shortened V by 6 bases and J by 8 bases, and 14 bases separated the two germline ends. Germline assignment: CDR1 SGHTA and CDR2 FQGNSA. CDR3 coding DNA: TGTGCCAGCAGTCCCGGGGGTGCGAAGCAGTACTTC. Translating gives CASSPGGAKQYF.

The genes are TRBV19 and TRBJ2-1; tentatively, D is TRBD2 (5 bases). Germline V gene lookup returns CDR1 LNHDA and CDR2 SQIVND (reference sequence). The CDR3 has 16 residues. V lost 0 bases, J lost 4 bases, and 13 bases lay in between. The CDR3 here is CASSIDRGVSYNEQFF. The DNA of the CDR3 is TGTGCCAGTAGTATAGACCGGGGTGTATCTTACAATGAGCAGTTCTTC.

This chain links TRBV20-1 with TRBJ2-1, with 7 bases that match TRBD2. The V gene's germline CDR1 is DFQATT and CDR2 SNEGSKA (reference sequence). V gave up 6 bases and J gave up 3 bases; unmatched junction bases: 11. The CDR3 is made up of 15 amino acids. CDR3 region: CSAGESGAFYNEQFF. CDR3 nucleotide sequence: TGCAGTGCCGGGGAGAGCGGGGCATTCTACAATGAGCAGTTCTTC.

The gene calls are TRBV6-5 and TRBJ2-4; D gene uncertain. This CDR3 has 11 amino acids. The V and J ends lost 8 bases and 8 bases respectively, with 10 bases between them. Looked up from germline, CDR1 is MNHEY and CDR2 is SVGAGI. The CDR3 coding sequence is TGTGCCAGCCTAGTCAGAGACATTCAGTACTTC. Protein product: CASLVRDIQYF.

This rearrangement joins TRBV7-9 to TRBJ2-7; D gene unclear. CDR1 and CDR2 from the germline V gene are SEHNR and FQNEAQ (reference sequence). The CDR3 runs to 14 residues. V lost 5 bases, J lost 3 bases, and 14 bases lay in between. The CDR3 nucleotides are TGTGCCAGCAGCCTAGAAATCCAGAGCTACGAGCAGTACTTC. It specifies CASSLEIQSYEQYF.

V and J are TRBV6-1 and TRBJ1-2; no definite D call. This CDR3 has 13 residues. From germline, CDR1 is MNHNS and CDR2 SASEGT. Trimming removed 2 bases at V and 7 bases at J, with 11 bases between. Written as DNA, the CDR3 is TGTGCCAGCAGTGAATGGCACGGGCTTGGCTACACCTTC. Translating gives CASSEWHGLGYTF.

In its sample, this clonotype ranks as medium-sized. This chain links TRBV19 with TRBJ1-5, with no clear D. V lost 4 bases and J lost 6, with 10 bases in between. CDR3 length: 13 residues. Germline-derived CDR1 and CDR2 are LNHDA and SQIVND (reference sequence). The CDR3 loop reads CASSKWEAQPQHF. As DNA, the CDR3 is TGTGCCAGTAGTAAGTGGGAAGCTCAGCCCCAGCATTTT. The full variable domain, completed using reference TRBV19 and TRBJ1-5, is DGGITQSPKYLFRKEGQNVTLSCEQNLNHDAMYWYRQDPGQGLRLIYYSQIVNDFQKGDIAEGYSVSREKKESFPLTVTSAQKNPTAFYLCASSKWEAQPQHFGDGTRLSIL.

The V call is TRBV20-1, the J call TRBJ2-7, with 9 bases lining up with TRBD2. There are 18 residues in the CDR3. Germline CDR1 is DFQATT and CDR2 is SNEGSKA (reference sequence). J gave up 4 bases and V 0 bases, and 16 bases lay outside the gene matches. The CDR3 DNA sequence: TGCAGTGCTAGAGATCATCGCGGGGGGGTAATGGGGGTTTACGAGCAGTACTTC. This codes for CSARDHRGGVMGVYEQYF.